Below, one T cell receptor beta chain is given with its context. The antigen remains unidentified. The protocol was immunoSEQ multiplex PCR, while the TCRdb copy is restricted to in-frame clones and leaves out a portion. This sample has more than 80,000 clones, with roughly 90% found just once. This sample was included in a study of OX40 agonist ivuxolimab in advanced cancers. Study as a whole: Every 2 weeks, patients got intravenous ivuxolimab at one of six dose levels (0.01-10 mg/kg). Cancers in dose escalation were hepatocellular, melanoma, renal cell and head and neck.

Study results and limitations: Expanded peripheral T cells had an undetermined antigen specificity. Dosing at 0.1 to 3.0 mg/kg was accompanied by clonal expansion of CD4+ and CD8+ blood T cells by week 6.

The TCR sequence derives from an adult with an advanced solid tumor such as melanoma, head and neck, liver or kidney cancer. The source was CD4+ or CD8+ T cells sorted from blood, collected in a trial of the OX40 agonist ivuxolimab.

The CDR3 DNA follows: TGTGCCAGCAGCGAAGCTAGGACCGCGGGAAGCTCCTACAATGAGCAGTTCTTC. Its translation is CASSEARTAGSSYNEQFF. The chain couples TRBV7-2 to TRBJ2-1; weak D call: TRBD2 (6 bases). The CDR3 length is 18 residues. The germline CDR1 and CDR2 sequences are SGHTA and FQGNSA. V lost 5 bases to trimming and J lost 0 bases, with 20 bases between them.